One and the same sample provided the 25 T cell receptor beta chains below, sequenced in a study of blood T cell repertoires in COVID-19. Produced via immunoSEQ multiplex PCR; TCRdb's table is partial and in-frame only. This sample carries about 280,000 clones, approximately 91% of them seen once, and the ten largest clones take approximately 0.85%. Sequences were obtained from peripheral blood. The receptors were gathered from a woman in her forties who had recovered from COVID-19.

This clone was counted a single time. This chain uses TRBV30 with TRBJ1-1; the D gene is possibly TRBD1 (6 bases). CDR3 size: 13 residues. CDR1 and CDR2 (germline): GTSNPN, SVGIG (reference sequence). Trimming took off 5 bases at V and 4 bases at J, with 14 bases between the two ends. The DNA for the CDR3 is TGTGCCTGGGGCAGGGGAAGGGGCACTGAAGCTTTCTTT. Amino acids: CAWGRGRGTEAFF.

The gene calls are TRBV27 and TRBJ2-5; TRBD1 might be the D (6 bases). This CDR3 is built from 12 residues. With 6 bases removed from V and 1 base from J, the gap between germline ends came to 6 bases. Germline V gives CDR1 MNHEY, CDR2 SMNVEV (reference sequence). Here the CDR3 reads CASRGAQETQYF. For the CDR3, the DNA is TGTGCCAGCAGGGGGGCCCAAGAGACCCAGTACTTC.

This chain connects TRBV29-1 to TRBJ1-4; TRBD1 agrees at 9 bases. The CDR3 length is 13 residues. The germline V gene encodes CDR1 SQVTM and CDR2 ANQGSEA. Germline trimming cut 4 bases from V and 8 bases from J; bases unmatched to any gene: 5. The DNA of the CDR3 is TGCAGCGTTGCGAGGACAGGGGAGGAAAAACTGTTTTTT. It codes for CSVARTGEEKLFF. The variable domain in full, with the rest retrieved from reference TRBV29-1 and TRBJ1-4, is SAVISQKPSRDICQRGTSLTIQCQVDSQVTMMFWYRQQPGQSLTLIATANQGSEATYESGFVIDKFPISRPNLTFSTLTVSNMSPEDSSIYLCSVARTGEEKLFFGSGTQLSVL.

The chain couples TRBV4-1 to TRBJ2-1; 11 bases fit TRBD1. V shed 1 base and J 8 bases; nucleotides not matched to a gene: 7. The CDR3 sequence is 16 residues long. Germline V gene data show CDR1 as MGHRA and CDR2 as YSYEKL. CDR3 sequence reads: CASSQVTGTGGDEQFF. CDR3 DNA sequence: TGCGCCAGCAGCCAAGTTACCGGGACAGGGGGGGATGAGCAGTTCTTC.

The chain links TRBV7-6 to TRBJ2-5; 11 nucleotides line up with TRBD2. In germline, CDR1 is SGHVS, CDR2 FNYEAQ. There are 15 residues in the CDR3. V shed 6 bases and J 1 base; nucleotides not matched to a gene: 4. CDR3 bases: TGTGCCAGCAGTACTAGCGGGAGCTCCCAAGAGACCCAGTACTTC. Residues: CASSTSGSSQETQYF.

The CDR3: CATSRRMTGGQETQYF. The CDR3, as DNA: TGTGCCACCAGCAGGAGGATGACAGGGGGCCAAGAGACCCAGTACTTC. The rearrangement links TRBV15 to TRBJ2-5; TRBD1 matches 9 bases. V shed 3 bases, J shed 1 base, and the junction held 6 bases outside the gene matches. The CDR3 is 16 amino acids. Germline V CDR1 and CDR2: LNHNV, YYDKDF (reference sequence). Filled out from reference TRBV15 and TRBJ2-5, the complete variable domain reads DAMVIQNPRYQVTQFGKPVTLSCSQTLNHNVMYWYQQKSSQAPKLLFHYYDKDFNNEADTPDNFQSRRPNTSFCFLDIRSPGLGDTAMYLCATSRRMTGGQETQYFGPGTRLLVL.

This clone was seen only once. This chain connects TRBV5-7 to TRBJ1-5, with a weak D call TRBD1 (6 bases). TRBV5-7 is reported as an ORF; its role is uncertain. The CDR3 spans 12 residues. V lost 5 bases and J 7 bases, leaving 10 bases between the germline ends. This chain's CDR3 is CASRHREQPQHF. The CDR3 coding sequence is TGTGCCAGCAGACACAGGGAACAGCCCCAGCATTTT.

DNA of the CDR3: TGCAGCGTTGTTCGGGCTAGCGGGAACTACGAGCAGTACTTC. This translates into CSVVRASGNYEQYF. The chain joins TRBV29-1 to TRBJ2-7, with 9 bases fitting TRBD2. J gave up 3 bases and V 4 bases, and 7 bases lay outside the gene matches. In germline, CDR1 is SQVTM, CDR2 ANQGSEA. There are 14 residues in the CDR3.

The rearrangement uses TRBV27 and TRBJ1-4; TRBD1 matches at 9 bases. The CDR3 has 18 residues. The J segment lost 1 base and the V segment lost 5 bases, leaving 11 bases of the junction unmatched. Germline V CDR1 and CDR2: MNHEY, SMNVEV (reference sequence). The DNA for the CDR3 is TGTGCCAGCAGTCCATTCGGGACAGGGATCGTAACTAATGAAAAACTGTTTTTT. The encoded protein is CASSPFGTGIVTNEKLFF.

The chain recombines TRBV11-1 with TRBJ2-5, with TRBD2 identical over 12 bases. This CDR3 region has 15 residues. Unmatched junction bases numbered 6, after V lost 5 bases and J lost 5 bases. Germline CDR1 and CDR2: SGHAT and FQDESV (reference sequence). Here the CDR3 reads CASSSRLAGAETQYF. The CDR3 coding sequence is TGTGCCAGCAGCAGCCGACTAGCGGGAGCCGAGACCCAGTACTTC.

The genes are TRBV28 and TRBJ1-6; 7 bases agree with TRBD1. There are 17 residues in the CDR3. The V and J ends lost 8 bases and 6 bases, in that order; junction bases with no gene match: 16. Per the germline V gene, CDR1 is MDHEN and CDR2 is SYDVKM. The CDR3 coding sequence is TGTGCCAGCGGAGTTAGAGACCCGGGACAGACTAATTCACCCCTCCACTTT. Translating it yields CASGVRDPGQTNSPLHF.

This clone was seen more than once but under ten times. CDR3 coding DNA: TGTGCCAGCAGCTTAGCTCAGGGGGTGGATCAGCCCCAGCATTTT. Translation: CASSLAQGVDQPQHF. The chain uses TRBV7-8 and TRBJ1-5, with 7 bases identical to TRBD1. From germline, CDR1 is SGHVS and CDR2 FQNEAQ. The CDR3 spans 15 residues. V trimming: 0 bases; J trimming: 5 bases; junction bases outside the gene matches: 4.

The CDR3 DNA follows: TGTGCCAGTAGAGGACAGGGGTACGAGCAGTACTTC. Its translation is CASRGQGYEQYF. V gene TRBV10-3 combines with J gene TRBJ2-7; 9 bases map to TRBD1. The germline CDR1 and CDR2 sequences are ENHRY and SYGVKD. The CDR3 is 12 amino acids. Unmatched junction bases numbered 5, after V lost 10 bases and J lost 4 bases.

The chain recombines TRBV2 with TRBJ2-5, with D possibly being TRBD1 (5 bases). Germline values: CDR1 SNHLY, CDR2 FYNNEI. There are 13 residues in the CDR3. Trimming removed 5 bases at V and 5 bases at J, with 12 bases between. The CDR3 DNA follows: TGTGCCAGCAGTCTTGACAGTCGGGAGACCCAGTACTTC. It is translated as CASSLDSRETQYF.

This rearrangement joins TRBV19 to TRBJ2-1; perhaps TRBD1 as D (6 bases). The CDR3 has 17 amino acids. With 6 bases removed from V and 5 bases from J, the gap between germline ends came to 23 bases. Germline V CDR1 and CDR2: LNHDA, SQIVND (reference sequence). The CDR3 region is CASSASPGDLSHNEQFF. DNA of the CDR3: TGTGCCAGTAGCGCAAGCCCAGGGGACCTATCGCACAATGAGCAGTTCTTC.

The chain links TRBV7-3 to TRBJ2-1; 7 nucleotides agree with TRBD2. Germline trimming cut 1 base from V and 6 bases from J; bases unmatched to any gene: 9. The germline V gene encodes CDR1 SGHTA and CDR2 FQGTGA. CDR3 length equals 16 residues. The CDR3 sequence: CASSLNMAGEGNEQFF. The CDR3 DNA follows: TGTGCCAGCAGCTTAAACATGGCGGGAGAAGGCAATGAGCAGTTCTTC.

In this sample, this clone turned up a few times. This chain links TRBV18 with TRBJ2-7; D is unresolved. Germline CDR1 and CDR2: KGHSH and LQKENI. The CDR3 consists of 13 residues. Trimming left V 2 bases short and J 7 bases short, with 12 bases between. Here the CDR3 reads CASSPTPGWEQYF. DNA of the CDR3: TGTGCCAGCTCACCAACGCCAGGCTGGGAGCAGTACTTC.

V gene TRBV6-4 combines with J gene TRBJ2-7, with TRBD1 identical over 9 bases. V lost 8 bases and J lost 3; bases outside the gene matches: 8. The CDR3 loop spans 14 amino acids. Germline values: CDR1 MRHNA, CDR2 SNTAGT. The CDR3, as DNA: TGTGCCAGCGACCGCAGGGGACAGGGCTACGAGCAGTACTTC. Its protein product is CASDRRGQGYEQYF.

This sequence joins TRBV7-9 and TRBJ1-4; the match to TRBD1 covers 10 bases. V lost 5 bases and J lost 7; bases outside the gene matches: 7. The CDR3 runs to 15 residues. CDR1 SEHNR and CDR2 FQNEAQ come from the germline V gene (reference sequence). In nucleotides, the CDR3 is TGTGCCAGCAGCGACCTGGGGACAGGGGTTGAAAAACTGTTTTTT. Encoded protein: CASSDLGTGVEKLFF. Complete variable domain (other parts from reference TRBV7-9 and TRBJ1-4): DTGVSQNPRHKITKRGQNVTFRCDPISEHNRLYWYRQTLGQGPEFLTYFQNEAQLEKSRLLSDRFSAERPKGSFSTLEIQRTEQGDSAMYLCASSDLGTGVEKLFFGSGTQLSVL.

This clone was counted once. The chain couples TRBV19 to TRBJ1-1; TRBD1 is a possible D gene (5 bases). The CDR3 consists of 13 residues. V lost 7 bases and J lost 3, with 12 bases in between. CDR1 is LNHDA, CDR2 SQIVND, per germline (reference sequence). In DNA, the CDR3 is TGTGCCAGTACCAGGCCCAGGGACACTGAAGCTTTCTTT. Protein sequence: CASTRPRDTEAFF.

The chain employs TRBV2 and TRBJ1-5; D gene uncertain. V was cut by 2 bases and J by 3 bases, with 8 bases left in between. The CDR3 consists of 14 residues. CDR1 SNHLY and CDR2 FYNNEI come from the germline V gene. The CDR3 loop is CASSEWSPNQPQHF. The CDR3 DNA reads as TGTGCCAGCAGTGAATGGAGTCCCAATCAGCCCCAGCATTTT.

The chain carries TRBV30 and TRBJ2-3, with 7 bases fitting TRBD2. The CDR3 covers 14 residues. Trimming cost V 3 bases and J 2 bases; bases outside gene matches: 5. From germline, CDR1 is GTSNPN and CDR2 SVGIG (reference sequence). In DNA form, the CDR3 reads TGTGCCTGGAGATCTGCGGGAGCCACAGATACGCAGTATTTT. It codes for CAWRSAGATDTQYF.

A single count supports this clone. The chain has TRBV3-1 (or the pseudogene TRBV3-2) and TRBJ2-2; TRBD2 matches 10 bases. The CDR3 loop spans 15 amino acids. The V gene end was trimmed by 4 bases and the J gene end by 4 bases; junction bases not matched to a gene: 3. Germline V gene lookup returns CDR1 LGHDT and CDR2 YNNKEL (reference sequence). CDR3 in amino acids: CASSPRTSGTGELFF. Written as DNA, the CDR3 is TGTGCCAGCAGCCCCCGGACTAGCGGCACCGGGGAGCTGTTTTTT.

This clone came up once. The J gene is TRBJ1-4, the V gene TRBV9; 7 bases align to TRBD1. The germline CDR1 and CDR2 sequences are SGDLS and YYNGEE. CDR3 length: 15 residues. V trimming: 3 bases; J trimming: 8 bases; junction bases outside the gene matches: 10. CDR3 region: CASSARQGLEEKLFF. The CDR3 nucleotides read TGTGCCAGCAGCGCCAGACAGGGTTTGGAGGAAAAACTGTTTTTT. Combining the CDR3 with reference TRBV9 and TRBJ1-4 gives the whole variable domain DSGVTQTPKHLITATGQRVTLRCSPRSGDLSVYWYQQSLDQGLQFLIQYYNGEERAKGNILERFSAQQFPDLHSELNLSSLELGDSALYFCASSARQGLEEKLFFGSGTQLSVL.

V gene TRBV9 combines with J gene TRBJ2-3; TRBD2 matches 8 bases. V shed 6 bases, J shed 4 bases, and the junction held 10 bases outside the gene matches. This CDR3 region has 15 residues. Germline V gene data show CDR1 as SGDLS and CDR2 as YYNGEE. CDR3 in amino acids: CASKRGGRNADTQYF. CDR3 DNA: TGTGCCAGCAAAAGGGGCGGGAGGAACGCAGATACGCAGTATTTT.